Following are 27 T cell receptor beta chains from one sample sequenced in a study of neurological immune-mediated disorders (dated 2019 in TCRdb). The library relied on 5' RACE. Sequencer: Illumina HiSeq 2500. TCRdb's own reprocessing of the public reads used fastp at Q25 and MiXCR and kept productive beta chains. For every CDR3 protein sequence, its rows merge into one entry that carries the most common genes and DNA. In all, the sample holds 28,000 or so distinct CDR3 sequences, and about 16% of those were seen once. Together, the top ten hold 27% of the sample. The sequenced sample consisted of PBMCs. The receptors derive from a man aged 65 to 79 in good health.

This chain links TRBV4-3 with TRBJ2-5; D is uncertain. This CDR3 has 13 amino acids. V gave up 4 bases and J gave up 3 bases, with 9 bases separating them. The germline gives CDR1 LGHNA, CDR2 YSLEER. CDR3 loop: CASSLYPEETQYF. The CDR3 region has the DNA TGCGCCAGCAGCCTCTACCCTGAAGAGACCCAGTACTTC.

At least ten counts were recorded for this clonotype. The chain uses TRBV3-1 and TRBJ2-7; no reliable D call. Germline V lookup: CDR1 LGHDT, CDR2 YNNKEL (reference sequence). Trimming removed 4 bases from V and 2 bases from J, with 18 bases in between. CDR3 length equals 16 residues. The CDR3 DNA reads TGTGCCAGCAGCCTTTTTTTAGGGCCCAAACCCTACGAGCAGTACTTC. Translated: CASSLFLGPKPYEQYF.

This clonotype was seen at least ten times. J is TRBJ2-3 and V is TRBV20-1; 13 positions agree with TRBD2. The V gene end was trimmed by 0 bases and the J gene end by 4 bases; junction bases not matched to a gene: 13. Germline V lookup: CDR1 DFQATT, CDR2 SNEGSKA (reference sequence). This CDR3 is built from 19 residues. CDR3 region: CSARDPLAGGPLKSDTQYF. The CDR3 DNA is TGCAGTGCTAGAGATCCACTAGCGGGGGGGCCACTGAAGTCAGATACGCAGTATTTT.

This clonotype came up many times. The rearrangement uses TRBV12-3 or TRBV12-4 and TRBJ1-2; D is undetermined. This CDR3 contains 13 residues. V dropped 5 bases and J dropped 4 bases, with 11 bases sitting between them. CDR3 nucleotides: TGTGCCAGCAGTAGGCGATACGGCTATGGCTACACCTTC. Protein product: CASSRRYGYGYTF.

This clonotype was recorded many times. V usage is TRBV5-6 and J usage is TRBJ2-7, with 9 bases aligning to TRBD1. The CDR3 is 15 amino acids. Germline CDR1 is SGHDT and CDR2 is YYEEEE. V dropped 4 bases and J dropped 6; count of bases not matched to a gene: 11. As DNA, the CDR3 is TGTGCCAGCAGCCGCCCGGGACAGGGACGCTCCGAGCAGTACTTC. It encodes CASSRPGQGRSEQYF.

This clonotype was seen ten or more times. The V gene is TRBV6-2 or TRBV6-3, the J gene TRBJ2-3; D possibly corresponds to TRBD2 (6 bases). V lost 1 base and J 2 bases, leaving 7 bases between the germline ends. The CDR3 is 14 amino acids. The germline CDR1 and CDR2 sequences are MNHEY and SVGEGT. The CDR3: CASSYWRDTDTQYF. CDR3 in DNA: TGTGCCAGCAGTTACTGGCGGGACACAGATACGCAGTATTTT.

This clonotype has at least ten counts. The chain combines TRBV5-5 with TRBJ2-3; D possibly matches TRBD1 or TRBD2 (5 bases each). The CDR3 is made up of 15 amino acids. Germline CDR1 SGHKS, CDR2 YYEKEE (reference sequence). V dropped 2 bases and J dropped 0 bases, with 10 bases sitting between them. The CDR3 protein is CASSLGAGSTDTQYF. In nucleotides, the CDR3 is TGTGCCAGCAGCTTAGGGGCGGGTAGCACAGATACGCAGTATTTT.

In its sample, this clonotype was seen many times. In DNA, the CDR3 is TGTGCCAGCAGCCTCAACAAAGAAGGGTTGACATATTTT. Encoded protein: CASSLNKEGLTYF. V is TRBV7-2 and J is TRBJ1-3; D remains unclear. Trimming took off 5 bases at V and 15 bases at J, with 20 bases between the two ends. CDR1 is SGHTA and CDR2 is FQGNSA in the germline V gene. The CDR3 has 13 amino acids.

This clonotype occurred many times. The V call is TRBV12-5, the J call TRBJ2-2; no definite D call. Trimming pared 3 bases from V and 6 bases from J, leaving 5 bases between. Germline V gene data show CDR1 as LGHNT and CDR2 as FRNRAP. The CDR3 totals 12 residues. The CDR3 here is CASGFVSGELFF. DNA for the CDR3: TGTGCTAGTGGTTTTGTATCCGGGGAGCTGTTTTTT.

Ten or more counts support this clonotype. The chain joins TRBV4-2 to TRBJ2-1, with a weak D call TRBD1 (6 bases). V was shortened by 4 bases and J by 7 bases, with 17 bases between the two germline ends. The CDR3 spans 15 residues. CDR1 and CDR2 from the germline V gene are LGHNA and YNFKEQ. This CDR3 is CASSLPPGQKNEQFF. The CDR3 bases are TGTGCCAGCAGCCTCCCACCAGGACAGAAAAATGAGCAGTTCTTC.

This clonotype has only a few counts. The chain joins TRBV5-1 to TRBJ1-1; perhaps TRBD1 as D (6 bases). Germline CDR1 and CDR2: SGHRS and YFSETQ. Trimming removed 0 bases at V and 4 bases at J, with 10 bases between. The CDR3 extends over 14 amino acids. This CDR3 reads CASSLEGGGTEAFF. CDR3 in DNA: TGCGCCAGCAGCTTGGAAGGGGGGGGCACTGAAGCTTTCTTT.

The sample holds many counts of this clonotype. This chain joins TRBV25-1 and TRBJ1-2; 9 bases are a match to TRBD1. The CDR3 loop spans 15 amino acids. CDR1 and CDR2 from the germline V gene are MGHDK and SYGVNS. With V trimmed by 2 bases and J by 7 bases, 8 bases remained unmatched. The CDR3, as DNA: TGTGCCAGCAGTGAACATGGGACAGGGCGACTTGGCTACACCTTC. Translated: CASSEHGTGRLGYTF.

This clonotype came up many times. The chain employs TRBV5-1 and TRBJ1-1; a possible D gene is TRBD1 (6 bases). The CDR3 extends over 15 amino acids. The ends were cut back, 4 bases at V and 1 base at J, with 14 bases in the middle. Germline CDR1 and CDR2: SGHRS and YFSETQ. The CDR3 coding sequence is TGCGCCAGCAGCCCTGTCGGGACACAGAACACTGAAGCTTTCTTT. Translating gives CASSPVGTQNTEAFF.

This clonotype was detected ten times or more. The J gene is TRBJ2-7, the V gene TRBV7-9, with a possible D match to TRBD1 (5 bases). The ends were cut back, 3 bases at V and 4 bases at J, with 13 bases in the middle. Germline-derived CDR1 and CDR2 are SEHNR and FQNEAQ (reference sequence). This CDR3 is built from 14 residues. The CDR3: CASSFGQGKYEQYF. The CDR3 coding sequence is TGTGCCAGCAGCTTCGGGCAGGGAAAATACGAGCAGTACTTC.

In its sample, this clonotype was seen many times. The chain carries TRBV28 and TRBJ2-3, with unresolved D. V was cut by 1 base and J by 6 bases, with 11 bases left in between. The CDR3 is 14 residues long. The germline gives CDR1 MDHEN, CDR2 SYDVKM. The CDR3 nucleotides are TGTGCCAGCAGTTTATCCTTTAGTTGGGATACGCAGTATTTT. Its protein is CASSLSFSWDTQYF.

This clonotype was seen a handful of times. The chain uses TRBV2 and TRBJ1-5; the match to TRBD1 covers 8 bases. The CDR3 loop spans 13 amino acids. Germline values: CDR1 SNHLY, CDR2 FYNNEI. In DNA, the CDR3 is TGTGCTCAGCAGGGGGCAGAGGATCAGCCCCAGCATTTT. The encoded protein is CAQQGAEDQPQHF.

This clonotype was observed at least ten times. In nucleotides, the CDR3 is TGCAGTGCTCCCCAATTGGGGGGGAGCTCCTACAATGAGCAGTTCTTC. It is translated as CSAPQLGGSSYNEQFF. The chain joins TRBV20-1 to TRBJ2-1; 7 nucleotides agree with TRBD2. In germline, CDR1 is DFQATT, CDR2 SNEGSKA (reference sequence). J gave up 0 bases and V 5 bases, and 10 bases lay outside the gene matches. This CDR3 has 16 amino acids.

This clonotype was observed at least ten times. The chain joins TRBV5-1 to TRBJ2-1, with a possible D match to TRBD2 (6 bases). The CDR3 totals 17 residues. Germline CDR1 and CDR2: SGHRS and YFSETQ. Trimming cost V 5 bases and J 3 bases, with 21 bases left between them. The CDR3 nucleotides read TGCGCCAGCAGTAATCAGGCAGGGAGGCGAAACTACAATGAGCAGTTCTTC. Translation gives CASSNQAGRRNYNEQFF.

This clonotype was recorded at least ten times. The chain's CDR3 is CATSDPNVGVRQETQYF. The CDR3 DNA reads as TGTGCCACCAGTGACCCTAACGTCGGGGTCAGACAAGAGACCCAGTACTTC. The gene calls are TRBV24-1 and TRBJ2-5; a weak D match, TRBD2 (5 bases). CDR3 length equals 17 residues. Germline CDR1 KGHDR, CDR2 SFDVKD. V was shortened by 4 bases and J by 2 bases, with 19 bases between the two germline ends.

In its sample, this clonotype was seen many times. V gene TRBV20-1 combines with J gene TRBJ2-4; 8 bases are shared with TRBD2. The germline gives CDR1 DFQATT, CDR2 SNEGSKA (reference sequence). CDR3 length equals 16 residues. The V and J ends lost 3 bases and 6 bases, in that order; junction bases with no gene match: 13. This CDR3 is CSASGGARDWGNIQYF. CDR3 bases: TGCAGTGCTAGCGGGGGGGCGAGAGATTGGGGAAACATTCAGTACTTC.

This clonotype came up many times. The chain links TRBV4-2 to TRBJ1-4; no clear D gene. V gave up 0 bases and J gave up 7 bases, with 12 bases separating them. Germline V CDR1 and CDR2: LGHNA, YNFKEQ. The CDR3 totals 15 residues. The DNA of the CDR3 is TGTGCCAGCAGCCAAGATCGGCAGGCAGGTGAAAAACTGTTTTTT. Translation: CASSQDRQAGEKLFF.

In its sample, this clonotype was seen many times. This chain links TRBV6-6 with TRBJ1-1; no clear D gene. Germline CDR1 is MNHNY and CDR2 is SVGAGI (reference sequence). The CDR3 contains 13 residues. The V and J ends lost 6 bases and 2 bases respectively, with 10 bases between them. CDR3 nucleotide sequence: TGTGCCAGCAGCTTAACCGGAAACACTGAAGCTTTCTTT. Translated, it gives CASSLTGNTEAFF.

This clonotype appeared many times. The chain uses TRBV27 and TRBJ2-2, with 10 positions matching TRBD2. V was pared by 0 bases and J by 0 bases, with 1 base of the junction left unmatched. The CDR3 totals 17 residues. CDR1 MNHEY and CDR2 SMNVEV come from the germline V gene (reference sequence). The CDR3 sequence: CASSLSGTSANTGELFF. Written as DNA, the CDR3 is TGTGCCAGCAGTTTATCGGGGACTAGCGCGAACACCGGGGAGCTGTTTTTT.

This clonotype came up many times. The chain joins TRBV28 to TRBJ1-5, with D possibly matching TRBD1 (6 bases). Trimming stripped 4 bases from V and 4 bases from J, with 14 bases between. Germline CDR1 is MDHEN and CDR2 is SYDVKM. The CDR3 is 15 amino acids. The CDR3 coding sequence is TGTGCCAGCAGTTCCCCCGACAGGATGAATCAGCCCCAGCATTTT. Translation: CASSSPDRMNQPQHF.

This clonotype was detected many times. The CDR3 nucleotides are TGTGCCAGCAGCTTCCAAGCGGGGGGTGATACGCAGTATTTT. Protein product: CASSFQAGGDTQYF. V usage is TRBV7-2 and J usage is TRBJ2-3; 9 bases agree with TRBD2. V was clipped by 3 bases and J by 6 bases; unmatched bases: 4. Germline V CDR1 and CDR2: SGHTA, FQGNSA. This CDR3 contains 14 residues. The full variable domain, rest sourced from reference TRBV7-2 and TRBJ2-3, is GAGVSQSPSNKVTEKGKDVELRCDPISGHTALYWYRQSLGQGLEFLIYFQGNSAPDKSGLPSDRFSAERTGGSVSTLTIQRTQQEDSAVYLCASSFQAGGDTQYFGPGTRLTVL.

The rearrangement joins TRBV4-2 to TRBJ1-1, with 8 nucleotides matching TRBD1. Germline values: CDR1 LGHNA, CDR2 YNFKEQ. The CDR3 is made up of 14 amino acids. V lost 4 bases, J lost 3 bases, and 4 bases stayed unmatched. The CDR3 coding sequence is TGTGCCAGCAGCCGGACAGGGTTGGACACTGAAGCTTTCTTT. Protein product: CASSRTGLDTEAFF.

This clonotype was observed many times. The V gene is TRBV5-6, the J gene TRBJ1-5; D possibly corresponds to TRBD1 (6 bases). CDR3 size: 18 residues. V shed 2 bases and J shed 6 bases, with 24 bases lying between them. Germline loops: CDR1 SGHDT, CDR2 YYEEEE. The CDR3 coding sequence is TGTGCCAGCAGCTTTACCGGGACACAACCATCGTTGAGTCAGCCCCAGCATTTT. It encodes CASSFTGTQPSLSQPQHF.